This section outlines one T cell receptor beta chain sequence together with its context. The CDR3 is 14 amino acids. Trimming took off 0 bases at V and 7 bases at J, with 13 bases between the two ends. Germline-derived CDR1 and CDR2 are SGHRS and YFSETQ. This sample is drawn from a study of shared clonotypes between healthy human individuals. Libraries were prepared by immunoSEQ multiplex PCR; TCRdb keeps only in-frame clonotypes and omits some of them. The table has around 1,100,000 clones, approximately 75% seen once; the top ten hold about 0.89%. J is TRBJ1-2 and V is TRBV5-1, with D maybe TRBD1 (5 bases). The TCR was taken from a young man in good health. Some clones in this sample may be carry-over from other donors' samples. What was sequenced was memory CD4+ T cells from PBMCs. Subset in this sample: CD45RA-negative fraction. This CDR3 is CASSLDRGERGYTF. DNA of the CDR3: TGCGCCAGCAGCTTGGACAGAGGGGAGCGTGGCTACACCTTC.